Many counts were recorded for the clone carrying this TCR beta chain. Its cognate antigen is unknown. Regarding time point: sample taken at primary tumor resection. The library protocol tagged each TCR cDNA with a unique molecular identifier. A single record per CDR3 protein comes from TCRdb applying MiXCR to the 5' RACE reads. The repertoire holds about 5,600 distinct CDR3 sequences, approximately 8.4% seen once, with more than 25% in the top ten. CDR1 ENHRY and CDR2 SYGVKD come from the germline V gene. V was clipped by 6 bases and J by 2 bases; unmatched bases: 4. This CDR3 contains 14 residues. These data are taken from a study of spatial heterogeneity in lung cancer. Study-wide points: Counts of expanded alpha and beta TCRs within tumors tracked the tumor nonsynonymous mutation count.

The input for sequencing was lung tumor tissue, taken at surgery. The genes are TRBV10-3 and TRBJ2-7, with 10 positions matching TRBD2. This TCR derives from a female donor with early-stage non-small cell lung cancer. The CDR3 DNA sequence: TGTGCCATCAGCGCCGGGACTAGCGCCTACGAGCAGTACTTC. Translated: CAISAGTSAYEQYF.